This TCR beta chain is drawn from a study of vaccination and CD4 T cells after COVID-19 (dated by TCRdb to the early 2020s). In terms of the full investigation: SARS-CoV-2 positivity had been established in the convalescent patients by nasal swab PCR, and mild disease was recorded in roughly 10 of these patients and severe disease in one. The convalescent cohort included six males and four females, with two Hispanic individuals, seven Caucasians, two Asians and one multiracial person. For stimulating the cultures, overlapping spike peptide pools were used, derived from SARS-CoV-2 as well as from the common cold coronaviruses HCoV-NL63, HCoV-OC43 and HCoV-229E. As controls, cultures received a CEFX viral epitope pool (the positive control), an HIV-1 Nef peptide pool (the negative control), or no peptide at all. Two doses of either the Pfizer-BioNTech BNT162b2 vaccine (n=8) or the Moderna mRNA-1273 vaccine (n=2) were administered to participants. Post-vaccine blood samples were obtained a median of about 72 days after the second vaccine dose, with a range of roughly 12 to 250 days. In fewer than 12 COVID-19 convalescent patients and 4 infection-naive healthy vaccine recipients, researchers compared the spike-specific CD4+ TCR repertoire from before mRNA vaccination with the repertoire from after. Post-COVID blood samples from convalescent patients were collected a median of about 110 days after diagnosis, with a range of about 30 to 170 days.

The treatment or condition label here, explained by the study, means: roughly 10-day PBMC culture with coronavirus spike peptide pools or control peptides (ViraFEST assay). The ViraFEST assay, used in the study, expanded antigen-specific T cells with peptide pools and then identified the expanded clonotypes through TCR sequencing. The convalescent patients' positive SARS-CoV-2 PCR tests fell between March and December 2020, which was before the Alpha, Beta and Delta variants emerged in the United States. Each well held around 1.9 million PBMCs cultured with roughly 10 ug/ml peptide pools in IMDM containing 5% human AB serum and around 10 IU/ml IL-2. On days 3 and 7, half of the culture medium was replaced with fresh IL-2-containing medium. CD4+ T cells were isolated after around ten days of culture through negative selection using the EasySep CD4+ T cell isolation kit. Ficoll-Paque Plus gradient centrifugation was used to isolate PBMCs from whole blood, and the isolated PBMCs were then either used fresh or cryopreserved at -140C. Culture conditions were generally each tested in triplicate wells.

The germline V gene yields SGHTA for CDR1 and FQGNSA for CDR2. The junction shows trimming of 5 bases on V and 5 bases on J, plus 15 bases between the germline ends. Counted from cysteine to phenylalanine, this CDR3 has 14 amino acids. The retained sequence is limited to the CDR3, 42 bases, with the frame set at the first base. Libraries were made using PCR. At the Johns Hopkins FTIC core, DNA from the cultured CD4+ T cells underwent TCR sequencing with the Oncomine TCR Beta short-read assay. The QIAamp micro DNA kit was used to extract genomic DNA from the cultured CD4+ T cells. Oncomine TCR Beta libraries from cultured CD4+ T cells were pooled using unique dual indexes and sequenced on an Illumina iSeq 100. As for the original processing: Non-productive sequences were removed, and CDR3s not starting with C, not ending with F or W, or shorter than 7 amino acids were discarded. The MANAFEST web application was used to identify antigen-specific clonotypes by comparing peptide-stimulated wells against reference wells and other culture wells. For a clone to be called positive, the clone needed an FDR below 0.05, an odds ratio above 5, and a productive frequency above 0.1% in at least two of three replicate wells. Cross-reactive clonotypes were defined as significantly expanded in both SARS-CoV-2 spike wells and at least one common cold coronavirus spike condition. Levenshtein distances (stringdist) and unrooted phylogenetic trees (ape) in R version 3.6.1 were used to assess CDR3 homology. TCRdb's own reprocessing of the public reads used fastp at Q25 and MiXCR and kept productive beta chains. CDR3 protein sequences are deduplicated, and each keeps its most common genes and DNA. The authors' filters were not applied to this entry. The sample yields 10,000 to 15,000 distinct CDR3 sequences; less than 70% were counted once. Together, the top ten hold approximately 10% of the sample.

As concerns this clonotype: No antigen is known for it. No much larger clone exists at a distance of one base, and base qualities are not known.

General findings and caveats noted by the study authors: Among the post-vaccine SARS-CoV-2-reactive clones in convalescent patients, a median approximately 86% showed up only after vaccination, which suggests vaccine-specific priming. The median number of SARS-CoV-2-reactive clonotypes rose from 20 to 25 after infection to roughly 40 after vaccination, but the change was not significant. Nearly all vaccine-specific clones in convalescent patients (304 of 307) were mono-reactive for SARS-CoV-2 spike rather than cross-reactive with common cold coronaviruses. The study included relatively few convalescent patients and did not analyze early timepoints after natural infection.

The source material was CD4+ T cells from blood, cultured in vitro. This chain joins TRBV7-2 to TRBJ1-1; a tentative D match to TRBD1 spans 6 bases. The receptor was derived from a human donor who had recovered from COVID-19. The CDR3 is CASSPSRGGTEAFF. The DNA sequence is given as TGTGCCAGCAGCCCCTCCAGGGGTGGAACTGAAGCTTTCTTT.